These T cell receptor beta chains were read from a single sample in a study of control samples from healthy donors and cancer patients. Profiled with immunoSEQ multiplex PCR; TCRdb holds only in-frame clones, not every one. Of about 120,000 clones listed, around 88% are singletons. Sequences were obtained from blood. These receptors were taken from a man aged 35 to 55 in good health. Each CDR3 is given with its conserved first and last residue. D genes are given only for firm matches. Size is omitted from some rows. Given values are once, few, many or a class for expanded clones.

j_call: TRBJ2-1
v_call: TRBV6-4
clone_size: once
d_call: NA
cdr3_nt: TGTGCCAGCAAACAGGACAGCTCCTACAATGAGCAGTTCTTC
cdr3_aa: CASKQDSSYNEQFF

j_call: TRBJ2-4
v_call: TRBV2
clone_size: NA
d_call: NA
cdr3_nt: TGTGCCAGCAGTGGACCTCCCTACATTCAGTACTTC
cdr3_aa: CASSGPPYIQYF

j_call: TRBJ2-5
v_call: TRBV21-1
clone_size: NA
d_call: NA
cdr3_nt: TGTGCCAGCAACCCGGGACAGATAAAAGAGACCCAGTACTTC
cdr3_aa: CASNPGQIKETQYF

j_call: TRBJ2-5
v_call: TRBV11-3
clone_size: NA
d_call: TRBD1
cdr3_nt: TGTGCCAGCAGCTTACAGGGGGACAAAAGGGAGACCCAGTACTTC
cdr3_aa: CASSLQGDKRETQYF

j_call: TRBJ2-5
v_call: TRBV29-1
clone_size: NA
d_call: NA
cdr3_nt: TGCAGCGTTGACAGCGGTCGTCAAGAGACCCAGTACTTC
cdr3_aa: CSVDSGRQETQYF

j_call: TRBJ2-1
v_call: TRBV7-2
clone_size: NA
d_call: TRBD1
cdr3_nt: TGTGCCAGCAGCATTCAAGGGGGCTATGAGCAGTTCTTC
cdr3_aa: CASSIQGGYEQFF

j_call: TRBJ2-7
v_call: TRBV2
clone_size: few
d_call: TRBD2
cdr3_nt: TGTGCCAGCAGTCCGACTAGCGGCTACGAGCAGTACTTC
cdr3_aa: CASSPTSGYEQYF

j_call: TRBJ1-5
v_call: TRBV19
clone_size: few
d_call: TRBD1
cdr3_nt: TGTGCCAGTAGGGTCGGGACAGGGGGCAGTCAGCCCCAGCATTTT
cdr3_aa: CASRVGTGGSQPQHF

j_call: TRBJ2-1
v_call: TRBV7-8
clone_size: NA
d_call: TRBD2
cdr3_nt: TGTGCCAGCAGCTTCCGGGGAGGGTCCTACAATGAGCAGTTCTTC
cdr3_aa: CASSFRGGSYNEQFF

j_call: TRBJ2-3
v_call: TRBV9
clone_size: NA
d_call: NA
cdr3_nt: TGTGCCAGCAGCTTCACGACAGACACAGATACGCAGTATTTT
cdr3_aa: CASSFTTDTDTQYF

j_call: TRBJ2-1
v_call: TRBV7-3
clone_size: NA
d_call: NA
cdr3_nt: TGTGCCAGCAGCGAATTTCCAAATGAGCAGTTCTTC
cdr3_aa: CASSEFPNEQFF

j_call: TRBJ1-5
v_call: TRBV19
clone_size: NA
d_call: NA
cdr3_nt: TGTGCCAGTAGTAGGAGGGAACTTTCTCAGCCCCAGCATTTT
cdr3_aa: CASSRRELSQPQHF

j_call: TRBJ2-2
v_call: TRBV7-9
clone_size: NA
d_call: NA
cdr3_nt: TGTGCCAGCGCGACCGGGGGCGGGGAGCTGTTTTTT
cdr3_aa: CASATGGGELFF

j_call: TRBJ2-7
v_call: TRBV5-6
clone_size: NA
d_call: TRBD1
cdr3_nt: TGTGCCAGCAGCGTTGGACAGGGGGCCTACGAGCAGTACTTC
cdr3_aa: CASSVGQGAYEQYF

j_call: TRBJ2-5
v_call: TRBV11-1
clone_size: NA
d_call: TRBD1
cdr3_nt: TGTGCCAGCAGCTTAGGGGGACAGGTCCAAGAGACCCAGTACTTC
cdr3_aa: CASSLGGQVQETQYF

j_call: TRBJ1-2
v_call: TRBV7-2
clone_size: NA
d_call: TRBD1
cdr3_nt: TGTGCCAGCAGCTTAAGGGACAGGGATGGCTACACCTTC
cdr3_aa: CASSLRDRDGYTF

j_call: TRBJ1-5
v_call: TRBV6-4
clone_size: NA
d_call: TRBD1
cdr3_nt: TGTGCCAGCAGCAAAGGGGGCGGGCAGCCCCAGCATTTT
cdr3_aa: CASSKGGGQPQHF

j_call: TRBJ1-5
v_call: TRBV19
clone_size: NA
d_call: NA
cdr3_nt: TGTGCCAGTAGAGGGGGGAATCTGCAGCCCCAGCATTTT
cdr3_aa: CASRGGNLQPQHF

j_call: TRBJ2-7
v_call: TRBV5-6
clone_size: NA
d_call: TRBD1
cdr3_nt: TGTGCCAGCAGCTTTTTTGACAGGGCTTACGAGCAGTACTTC
cdr3_aa: CASSFFDRAYEQYF

j_call: TRBJ1-1
v_call: TRBV5-1
clone_size: NA
d_call: NA
cdr3_nt: TGCGCCAGCAGCTCTCAAGGGGGGAACACTGAAGCTTTCTTT
cdr3_aa: CASSSQGGNTEAFF

j_call: TRBJ2-5
v_call: TRBV6-2/TRBV6-3
clone_size: NA
d_call: NA
cdr3_nt: TGTGCCAGCAGACCTCCGCAGTCACAAGAGACCCAGTACTTC
cdr3_aa: CASRPPQSQETQYF

j_call: TRBJ1-2
v_call: TRBV7-9
clone_size: NA
d_call: TRBD1
cdr3_nt: TGTGCCAGCAGCTTAGAAACAGGGGTAGACTATGGCTACACCTTC
cdr3_aa: CASSLETGVDYGYTF

j_call: TRBJ1-2
v_call: TRBV13
clone_size: NA
d_call: NA
cdr3_nt: TGTGCCAGCAGCTCCAGGACAGATGGCTACACCTTC
cdr3_aa: CASSSRTDGYTF

j_call: TRBJ2-7
v_call: TRBV5-8
clone_size: NA
d_call: TRBD1
cdr3_nt: TGTGCCAGCAGCTTGTACGGGGCAGGGGGCGACGAGCAGTACTTC
cdr3_aa: CASSLYGAGGDEQYF

j_call: TRBJ1-2
v_call: TRBV5-6
clone_size: NA
d_call: NA
cdr3_nt: TGTGCCAGCAGGGGCCTCCGGGGAGGCTACACCTTC
cdr3_aa: CASRGLRGGYTF

j_call: TRBJ1-3
v_call: TRBV7-7
clone_size: NA
d_call: NA
cdr3_nt: TGTGCCAGCAGCTTGAGGGTTGGAAACACCATATATTTT
cdr3_aa: CASSLRVGNTIYF

j_call: TRBJ2-7
v_call: TRBV6-6
clone_size: NA
d_call: TRBD2
cdr3_nt: TGTGCCAGCAGTGGGACTAGAGCCTACGAGCAGTACTTC
cdr3_aa: CASSGTRAYEQYF

j_call: TRBJ1-2
v_call: TRBV19
clone_size: NA
d_call: TRBD1
cdr3_nt: TGTGCCAGTAGTACGCGACAGGGGAAACATGGCTACACCTTC
cdr3_aa: CASSTRQGKHGYTF

j_call: TRBJ2-2
v_call: TRBV7-9
clone_size: NA
d_call: TRBD2
cdr3_nt: TGTGCCAGCAGCTTGGCTAGCGGGGGTTCCACCGGGGAGCTGTTTTTT
cdr3_aa: CASSLASGGSTGELFF

j_call: TRBJ2-7
v_call: TRBV5-1
clone_size: NA
d_call: TRBD1
cdr3_nt: TGCGCCAGCAGCTTAGACAGGGGCTACGAGCAGTACTTC
cdr3_aa: CASSLDRGYEQYF

j_call: TRBJ2-2
v_call: TRBV4-1
clone_size: NA
d_call: TRBD1
cdr3_nt: TGCGCCAGCAGCCGGGACAGAACAACCGGGGAGCTGTTTTTT
cdr3_aa: CASSRDRTTGELFF

j_call: TRBJ2-2
v_call: TRBV13
clone_size: NA
d_call: TRBD1
cdr3_nt: TGTGCCAGCAGCCGACAACAGGGGCGCACCGGGGAGCTGTTTTTT
cdr3_aa: CASSRQQGRTGELFF

j_call: TRBJ2-3
v_call: TRBV11-3
clone_size: few
d_call: NA
cdr3_nt: TGTGCCAGCAGCTTAGAGGCCCGGACGCCTACAGATACGCAGTATTTT
cdr3_aa: CASSLEARTPTDTQYF

j_call: TRBJ1-5
v_call: TRBV19
clone_size: NA
d_call: TRBD1
cdr3_nt: TGTGCCAGTAGTGTCGAGGGTGACAGGGGGACGAATCAGCCCCAGCATTTT
cdr3_aa: CASSVEGDRGTNQPQHF

j_call: TRBJ2-5
v_call: TRBV9
clone_size: NA
d_call: NA
cdr3_nt: TGTGCCAGCAGCCGGGGGCTGCACGAGACCCAGTACTTC
cdr3_aa: CASSRGLHETQYF

j_call: TRBJ2-7
v_call: TRBV24-1
clone_size: NA
d_call: TRBD1
cdr3_nt: TGTGCCACCAGTGGGACAGGGCCCGAGCAGTACTTC
cdr3_aa: CATSGTGPEQYF

j_call: TRBJ2-7
v_call: TRBV18
clone_size: NA
d_call: TRBD2
cdr3_nt: TGTGCCAGCTCACCAGCGATAGCGGGAAGCTCCTACGAGCAGTACTTC
cdr3_aa: CASSPAIAGSSYEQYF

j_call: TRBJ2-5
v_call: TRBV7-2
clone_size: few
d_call: TRBD2
cdr3_nt: TGTGCCAGCAGCTTAGGTCAAGCGGGGGGGAAGACCCAGTACTTC
cdr3_aa: CASSLGQAGGKTQYF

j_call: TRBJ2-7
v_call: TRBV27
clone_size: once
d_call: NA
cdr3_nt: TGTGCCAGCAGTTCGGGGTTGAGACGGGGGCCGGGGGAGCAGTACTTC
cdr3_aa: CASSSGLRRGPGEQYF

j_call: TRBJ2-2
v_call: TRBV7-8
clone_size: NA
d_call: NA
cdr3_nt: TGTGCCAGCAGCCTCCGGGGCTTCGGGGAGCTGTTTTTT
cdr3_aa: CASSLRGFGELFF

j_call: TRBJ1-3
v_call: TRBV18
clone_size: NA
d_call: NA
cdr3_nt: TGTGCCAGCTCACCTAACAGCTCTGGAAACACCATATATTTT
cdr3_aa: CASSPNSSGNTIYF

j_call: TRBJ2-5
v_call: TRBV7-2
clone_size: NA
d_call: TRBD2
cdr3_nt: TGTGCCAGCAGCTTTGGACTAGCGGGGGGGATACAAGAGACCCAGTACTTC
cdr3_aa: CASSFGLAGGIQETQYF

j_call: TRBJ1-6
v_call: TRBV2
clone_size: NA
d_call: NA
cdr3_nt: TGTGCCAGCAGTGAAGGCCAGGGTAGAAATAATTCACCCCTCCACTTT
cdr3_aa: CASSEGQGRNNSPLHF

j_call: TRBJ2-1
v_call: TRBV4-2
clone_size: NA
d_call: TRBD2
cdr3_nt: TGTGCCAGCAGCCAAGAGGGACTAGGGTCCTACAATGAGCAGTTCTTC
cdr3_aa: CASSQEGLGSYNEQFF

j_call: TRBJ2-3
v_call: TRBV7-2
clone_size: NA
d_call: NA
cdr3_nt: TGTGCCAGCAGCGCCGAGGGGGGGCTCACAGATACGCAGTATTTT
cdr3_aa: CASSAEGGLTDTQYF

j_call: TRBJ1-5
v_call: TRBV5-1
clone_size: NA
d_call: NA
cdr3_nt: TGCGCCAGCAGCCCCGACCCAGTTGGCCTTAGCAATCAGCCCCAGCATTTT
cdr3_aa: CASSPDPVGLSNQPQHF

j_call: TRBJ2-3
v_call: TRBV12-3/TRBV12-4
clone_size: NA
d_call: NA
cdr3_nt: TGTGCCATCTGTCCGGAAAGCACAGATACGCAGTATTTT
cdr3_aa: CAICPESTDTQYF

j_call: TRBJ2-1
v_call: TRBV11-2
clone_size: few
d_call: TRBD2
cdr3_nt: TGTGCCAGCAGCTTAGGGGCCAGCGGGGTTTACAATGAGCAGTTCTTC
cdr3_aa: CASSLGASGVYNEQFF

j_call: TRBJ2-1
v_call: TRBV5-4
clone_size: NA
d_call: NA
cdr3_nt: TGTGCCAGCAGCTTGGGGGGTTCCAGCAACAATGAGCAGTTCTTC
cdr3_aa: CASSLGGSSNNEQFF

j_call: TRBJ2-1
v_call: TRBV7-8
clone_size: NA
d_call: TRBD2
cdr3_nt: TGTGCCAGCAGCCCGAGGACTAGGAATAATGAGCAGTTCTTC
cdr3_aa: CASSPRTRNNEQFF

j_call: TRBJ1-5
v_call: TRBV7-9
clone_size: NA
d_call: NA
cdr3_nt: TGTGCCAGCAGCTTAGGGACAGCCAATCAGCCCCAGCATTTT
cdr3_aa: CASSLGTANQPQHF